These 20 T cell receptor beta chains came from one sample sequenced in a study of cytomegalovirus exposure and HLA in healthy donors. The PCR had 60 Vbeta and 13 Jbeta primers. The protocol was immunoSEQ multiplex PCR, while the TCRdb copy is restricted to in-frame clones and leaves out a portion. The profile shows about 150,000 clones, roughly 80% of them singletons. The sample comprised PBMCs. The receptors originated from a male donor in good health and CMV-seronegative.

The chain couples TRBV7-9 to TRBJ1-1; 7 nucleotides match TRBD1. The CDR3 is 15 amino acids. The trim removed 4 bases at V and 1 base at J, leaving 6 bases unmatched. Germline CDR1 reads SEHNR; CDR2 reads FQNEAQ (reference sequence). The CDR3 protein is CASSSGDSRNTEAFF. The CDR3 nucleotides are TGTGCCAGCAGCTCCGGGGACAGCAGGAACACTGAAGCTTTCTTT.

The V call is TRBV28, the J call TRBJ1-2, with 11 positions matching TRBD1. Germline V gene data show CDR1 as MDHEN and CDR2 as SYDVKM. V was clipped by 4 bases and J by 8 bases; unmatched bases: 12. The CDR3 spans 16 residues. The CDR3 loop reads CASSWTTGQGARGYTF. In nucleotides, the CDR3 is TGTGCCAGCAGTTGGACGACCGGACAGGGGGCGAGAGGCTACACCTTC.

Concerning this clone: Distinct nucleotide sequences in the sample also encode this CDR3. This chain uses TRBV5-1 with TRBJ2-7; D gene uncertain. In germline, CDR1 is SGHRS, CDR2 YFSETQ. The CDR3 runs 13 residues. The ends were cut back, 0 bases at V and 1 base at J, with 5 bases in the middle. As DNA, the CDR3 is TGCGCCAGCAGCTTGGCCAGTTCCTACGAGCAGTACTTC. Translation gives CASSLASSYEQYF.

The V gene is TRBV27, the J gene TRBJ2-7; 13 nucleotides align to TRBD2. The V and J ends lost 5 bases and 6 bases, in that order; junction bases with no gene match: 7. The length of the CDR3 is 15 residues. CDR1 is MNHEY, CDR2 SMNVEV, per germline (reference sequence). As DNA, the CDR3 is TGTGCCAGCAGTCGTGGACTAGCGGGAGTGGCCGAGCAGTACTTC. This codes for CASSRGLAGVAEQYF.

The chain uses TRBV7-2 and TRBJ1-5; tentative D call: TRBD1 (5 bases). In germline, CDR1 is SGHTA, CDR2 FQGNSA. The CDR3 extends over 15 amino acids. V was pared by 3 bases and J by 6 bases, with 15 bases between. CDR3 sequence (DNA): TGTGCCAGCAGCTTCCTCCAATCCGGGGGTCAGCCCCAGCATTTT. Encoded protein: CASSFLQSGGQPQHF.

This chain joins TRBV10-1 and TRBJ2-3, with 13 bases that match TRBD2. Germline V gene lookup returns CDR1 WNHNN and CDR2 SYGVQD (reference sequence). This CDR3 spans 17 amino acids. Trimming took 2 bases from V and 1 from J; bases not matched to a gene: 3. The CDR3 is CASSETGLAGRTDTQYF. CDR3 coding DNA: TGCGCCAGCAGTGAGACGGGACTAGCGGGGCGCACAGATACGCAGTATTTT.

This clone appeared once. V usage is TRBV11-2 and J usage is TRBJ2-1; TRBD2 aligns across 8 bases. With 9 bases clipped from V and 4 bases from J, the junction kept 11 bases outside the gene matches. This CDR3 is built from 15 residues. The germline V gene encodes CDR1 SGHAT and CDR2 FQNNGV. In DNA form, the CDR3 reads TGTGCCAGTAGAAAGAGCGGGAGATCTTACAATGAGCAGTTCTTC. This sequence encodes CASRKSGRSYNEQFF.

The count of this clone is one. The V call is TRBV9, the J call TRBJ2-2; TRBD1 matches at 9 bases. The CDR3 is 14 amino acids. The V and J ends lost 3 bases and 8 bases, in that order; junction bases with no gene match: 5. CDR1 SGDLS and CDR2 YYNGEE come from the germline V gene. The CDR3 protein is CASSAQGAYGELFF. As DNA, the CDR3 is TGTGCCAGCAGCGCACAGGGGGCTTATGGGGAGCTGTTTTTT. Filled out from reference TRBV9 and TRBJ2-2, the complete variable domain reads DSGVTQTPKHLITATGQRVTLRCSPRSGDLSVYWYQQSLDQGLQFLIQYYNGEERAKGNILERFSAQQFPDLHSELNLSSLELGDSALYFCASSAQGAYGELFFGEGSRLTVL.

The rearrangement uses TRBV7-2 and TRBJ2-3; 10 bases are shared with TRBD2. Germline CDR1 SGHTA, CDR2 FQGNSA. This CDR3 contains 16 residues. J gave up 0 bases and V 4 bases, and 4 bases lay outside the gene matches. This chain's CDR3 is CASSYTSGVSTDTQYF. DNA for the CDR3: TGTGCCAGCAGCTACACTAGCGGGGTGAGCACAGATACGCAGTATTTT.

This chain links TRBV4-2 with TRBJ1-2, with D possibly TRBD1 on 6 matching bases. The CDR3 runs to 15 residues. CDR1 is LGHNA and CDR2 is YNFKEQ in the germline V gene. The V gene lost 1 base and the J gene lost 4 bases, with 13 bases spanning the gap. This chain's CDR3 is CASSQGRQGSYGYTF. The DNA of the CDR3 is TGTGCCAGCAGCCAAGGCCGGCAGGGGTCCTATGGCTACACCTTC.

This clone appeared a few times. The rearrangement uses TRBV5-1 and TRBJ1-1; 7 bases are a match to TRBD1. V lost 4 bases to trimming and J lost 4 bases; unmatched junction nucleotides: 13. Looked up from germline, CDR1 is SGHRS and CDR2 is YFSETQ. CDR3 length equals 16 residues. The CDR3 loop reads CASSPTQIQGSTEAFF. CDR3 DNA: TGCGCCAGCAGCCCAACACAAATACAGGGGAGCACTGAAGCTTTCTTT.

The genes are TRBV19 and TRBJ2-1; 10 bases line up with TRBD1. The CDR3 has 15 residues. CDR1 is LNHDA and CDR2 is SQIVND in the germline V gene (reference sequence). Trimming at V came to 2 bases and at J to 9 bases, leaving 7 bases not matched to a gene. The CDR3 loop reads CASSIRQGARSEQFF. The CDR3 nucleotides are TGTGCCAGTAGTATACGACAGGGGGCGCGAAGTGAGCAGTTCTTC.

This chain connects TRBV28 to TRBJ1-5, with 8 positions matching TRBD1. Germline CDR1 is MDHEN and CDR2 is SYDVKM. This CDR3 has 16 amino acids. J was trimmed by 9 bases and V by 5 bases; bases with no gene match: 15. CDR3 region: CASSPLLQGGHSPQHF. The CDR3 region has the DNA TGTGCCAGCAGTCCGCTACTACAGGGGGGACACTCGCCCCAGCATTTT.

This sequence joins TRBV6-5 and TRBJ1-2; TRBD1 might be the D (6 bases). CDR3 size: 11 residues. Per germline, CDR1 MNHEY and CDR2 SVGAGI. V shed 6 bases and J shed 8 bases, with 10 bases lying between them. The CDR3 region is CASSTGSGYTF. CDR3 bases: TGTGCCAGCAGCACAGGGTCGGGCTACACCTTC.

CDR3 coding DNA: TGCGCCAGCAGCGCCGTGACTAGCTCTAGCACAGATACGCAGTATTTT. It codes for CASSAVTSSSTDTQYF. The gene calls are TRBV5-1 and TRBJ2-3; TRBD2 aligns across 7 bases. The germline V gene has CDR1 SGHRS and CDR2 YFSETQ. The CDR3 loop spans 16 amino acids. The V segment lost 4 bases and the J segment 0 bases; nucleotides outside the gene matches: 8.

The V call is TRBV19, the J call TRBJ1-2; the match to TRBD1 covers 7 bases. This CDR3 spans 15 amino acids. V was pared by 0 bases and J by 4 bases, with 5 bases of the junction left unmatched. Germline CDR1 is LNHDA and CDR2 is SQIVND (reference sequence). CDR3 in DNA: TGTGCCAGTAGTATAGATCGGGACAGAATCTATGGCTACACCTTC. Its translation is CASSIDRDRIYGYTF.

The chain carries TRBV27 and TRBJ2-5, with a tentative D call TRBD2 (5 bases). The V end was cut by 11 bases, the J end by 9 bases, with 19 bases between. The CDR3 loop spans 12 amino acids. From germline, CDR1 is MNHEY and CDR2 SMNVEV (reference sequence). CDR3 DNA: TGTGCCGCGGGCCCCAACTCGAGGTCCCAGTACTTC. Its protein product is CAAGPNSRSQYF.

The CDR3 loop reads CASSENAPFQATNEQYF. The CDR3 DNA reads as TGTGCCAGCAGTGAAAACGCCCCCTTCCAGGCAACGAACGAGCAGTACTTC. This chain connects TRBV6-1 to TRBJ2-7, with D hard to call. The CDR3 covers 17 residues. Germline V lookup: CDR1 MNHNS, CDR2 SASEGT. V lost 2 bases to trimming and J lost 5 bases, with 22 bases between them.

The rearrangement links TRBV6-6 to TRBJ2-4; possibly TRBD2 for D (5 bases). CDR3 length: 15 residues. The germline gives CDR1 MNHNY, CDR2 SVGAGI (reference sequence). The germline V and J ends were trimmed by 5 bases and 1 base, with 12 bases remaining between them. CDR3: CASSGEYGAKNIQYF. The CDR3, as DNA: TGTGCCAGCAGTGGGGAGTATGGGGCCAAAAACATTCAGTACTTC.

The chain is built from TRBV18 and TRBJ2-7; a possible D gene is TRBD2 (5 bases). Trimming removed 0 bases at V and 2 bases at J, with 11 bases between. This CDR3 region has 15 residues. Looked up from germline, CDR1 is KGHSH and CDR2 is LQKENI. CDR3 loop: CASSPPERIPYEQYF. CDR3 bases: TGTGCCAGCTCACCACCGGAGCGGATCCCCTACGAGCAGTACTTC. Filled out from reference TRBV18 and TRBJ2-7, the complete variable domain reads NAGVMQNPRHLVRRRGQEARLRCSPMKGHSHVYWYRQLPEEGLKFMVYLQKENIIDESGMPKERFSAEFPKEGPSILRIQQVVRGDSAAYFCASSPPERIPYEQYFGPGTRLTVT.